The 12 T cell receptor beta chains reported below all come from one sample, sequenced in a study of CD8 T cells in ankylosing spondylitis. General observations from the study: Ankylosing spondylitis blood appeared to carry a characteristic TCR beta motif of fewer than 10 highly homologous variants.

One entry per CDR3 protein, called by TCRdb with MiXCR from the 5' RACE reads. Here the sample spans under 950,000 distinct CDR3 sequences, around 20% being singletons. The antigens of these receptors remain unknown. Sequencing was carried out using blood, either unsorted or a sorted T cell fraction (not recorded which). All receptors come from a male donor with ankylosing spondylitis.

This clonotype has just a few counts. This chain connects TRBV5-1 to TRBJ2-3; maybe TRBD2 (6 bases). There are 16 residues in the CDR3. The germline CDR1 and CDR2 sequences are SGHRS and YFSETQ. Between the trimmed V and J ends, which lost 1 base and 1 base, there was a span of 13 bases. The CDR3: CASSLPRGIGTDTQYF. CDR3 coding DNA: TGCGCCAGCAGCTTGCCTCGGGGGATTGGCACAGATACGCAGTATTTT.

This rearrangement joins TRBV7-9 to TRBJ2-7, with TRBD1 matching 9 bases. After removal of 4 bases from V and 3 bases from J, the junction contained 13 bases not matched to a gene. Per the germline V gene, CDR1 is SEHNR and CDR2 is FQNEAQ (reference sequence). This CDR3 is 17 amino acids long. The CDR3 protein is CASSSTQGTGINYEQYF. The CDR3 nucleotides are TGTGCCAGCAGCTCCACACAAGGGACAGGGATTAACTACGAGCAGTACTTC. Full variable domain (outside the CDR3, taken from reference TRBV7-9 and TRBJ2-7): DTGVSQNPRHKITKRGQNVTFRCDPISEHNRLYWYRQTLGQGPEFLTYFQNEAQLEKSRLLSDRFSAERPKGSFSTLEIQRTEQGDSAMYLCASSSTQGTGINYEQYFGPGTRLTVT.

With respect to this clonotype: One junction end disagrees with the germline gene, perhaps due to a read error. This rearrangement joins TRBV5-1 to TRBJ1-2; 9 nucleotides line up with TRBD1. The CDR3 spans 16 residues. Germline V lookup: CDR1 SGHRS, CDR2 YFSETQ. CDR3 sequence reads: CASSAAGQGMWNGHTF. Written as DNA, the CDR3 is TGCGCCAGCAGCGCGGCCGGACAGGGGATGTGGAATGGCCACACCTTC.

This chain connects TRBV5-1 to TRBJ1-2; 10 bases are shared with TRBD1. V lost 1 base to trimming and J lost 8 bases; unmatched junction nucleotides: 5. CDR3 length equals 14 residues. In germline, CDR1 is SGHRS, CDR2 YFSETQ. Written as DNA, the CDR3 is TGCGCCAGCAGCTTGCCAGGGACAGGGGTCGGCTACACCTTC. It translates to CASSLPGTGVGYTF.

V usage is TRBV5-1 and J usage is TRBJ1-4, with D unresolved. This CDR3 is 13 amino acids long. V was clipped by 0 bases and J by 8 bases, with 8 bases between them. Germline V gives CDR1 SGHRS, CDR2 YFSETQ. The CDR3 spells CASSLEVTEKLFF. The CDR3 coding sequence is TGCGCCAGCAGCTTGGAAGTGACCGAAAAACTGTTTTTT.

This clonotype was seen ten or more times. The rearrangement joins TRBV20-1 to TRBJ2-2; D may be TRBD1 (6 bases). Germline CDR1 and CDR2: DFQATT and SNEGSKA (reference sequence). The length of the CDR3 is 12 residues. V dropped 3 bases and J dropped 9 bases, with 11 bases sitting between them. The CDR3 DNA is TGCAGTGCTAGTAGGGGGAACCGGGAGCTGTTTTTT. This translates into CSASRGNRELFF.

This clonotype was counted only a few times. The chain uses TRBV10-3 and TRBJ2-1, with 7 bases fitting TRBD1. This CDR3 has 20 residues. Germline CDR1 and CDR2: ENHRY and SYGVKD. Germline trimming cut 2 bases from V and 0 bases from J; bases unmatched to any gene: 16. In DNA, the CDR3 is TGTGCCATCAGTGAGCCAGGGGGAGACGGGCGAGCTAGCTCCTACAATGAGCAGTTCTTC. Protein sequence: CAISEPGGDGRASSYNEQFF.

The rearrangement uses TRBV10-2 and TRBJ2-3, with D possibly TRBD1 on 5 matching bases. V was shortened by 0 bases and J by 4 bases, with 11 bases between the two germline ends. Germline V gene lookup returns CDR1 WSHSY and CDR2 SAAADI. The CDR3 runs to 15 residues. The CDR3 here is CASSESMAGSDTQYF. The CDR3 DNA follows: TGCGCCAGCAGTGAGTCGATGGCAGGGTCAGATACGCAGTATTTT.

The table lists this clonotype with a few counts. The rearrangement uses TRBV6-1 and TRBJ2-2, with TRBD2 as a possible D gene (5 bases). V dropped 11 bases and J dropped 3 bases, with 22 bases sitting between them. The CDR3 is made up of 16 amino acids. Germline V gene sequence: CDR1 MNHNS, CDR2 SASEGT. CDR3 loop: CAVIRRVAGDTGELFF. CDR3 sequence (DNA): TGTGCCGTCATCCGGCGGGTGGCAGGCGACACCGGGGAGCTGTTTTTT.

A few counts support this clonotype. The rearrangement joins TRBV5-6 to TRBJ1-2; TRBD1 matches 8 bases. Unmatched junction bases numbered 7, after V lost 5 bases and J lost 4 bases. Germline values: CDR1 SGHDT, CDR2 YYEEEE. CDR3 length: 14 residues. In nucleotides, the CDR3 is TGTGCCAGCAGGAGGACAGGGCGAAGCTATGGCTACACCTTC. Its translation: CASRRTGRSYGYTF.

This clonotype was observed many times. CDR3 sequence reads: CASSTGTSYEQYF. In DNA form, the CDR3 reads TGTGCCTCCTCGACAGGGACTTCCTACGAGCAGTACTTC. The V call is TRBV30, the J call TRBJ2-7; tentatively, D is TRBD1 (7 bases). This CDR3 contains 13 residues. Germline loops: CDR1 GTSNPN, CDR2 SVGIG (reference sequence). With 7 bases removed from V and 1 base from J, the gap between germline ends came to 14 bases.

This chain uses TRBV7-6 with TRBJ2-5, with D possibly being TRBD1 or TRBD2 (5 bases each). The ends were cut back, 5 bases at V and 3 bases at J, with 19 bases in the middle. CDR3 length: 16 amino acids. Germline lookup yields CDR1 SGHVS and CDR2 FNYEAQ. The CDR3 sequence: CASSTRAGTFKETQYF. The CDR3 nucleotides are TGTGCCAGCAGCACCCGAGCCGGGACGTTTAAAGAGACCCAGTACTTC.